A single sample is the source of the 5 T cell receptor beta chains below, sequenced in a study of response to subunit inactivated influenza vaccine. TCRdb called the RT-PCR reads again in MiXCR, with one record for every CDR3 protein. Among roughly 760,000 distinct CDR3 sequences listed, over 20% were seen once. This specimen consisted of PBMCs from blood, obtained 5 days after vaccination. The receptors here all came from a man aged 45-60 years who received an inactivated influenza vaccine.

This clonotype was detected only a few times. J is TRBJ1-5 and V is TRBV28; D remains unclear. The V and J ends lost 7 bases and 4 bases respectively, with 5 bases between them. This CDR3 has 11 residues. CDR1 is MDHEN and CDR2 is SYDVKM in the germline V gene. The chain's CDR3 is CASTHNQPQHF. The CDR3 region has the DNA TGTGCCAGCACTCATAATCAGCCCCAGCATTTT.

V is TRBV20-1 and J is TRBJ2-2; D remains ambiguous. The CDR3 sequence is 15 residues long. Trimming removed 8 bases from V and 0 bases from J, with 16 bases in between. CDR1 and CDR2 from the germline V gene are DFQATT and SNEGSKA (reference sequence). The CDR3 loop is CSSLGGSANTGELFF. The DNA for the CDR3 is TGCAGTTCCCTAGGTGGTAGTGCGAACACCGGGGAGCTGTTTTTT.

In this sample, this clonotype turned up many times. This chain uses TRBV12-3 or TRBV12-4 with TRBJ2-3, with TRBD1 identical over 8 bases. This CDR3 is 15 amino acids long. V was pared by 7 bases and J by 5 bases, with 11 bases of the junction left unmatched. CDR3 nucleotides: TGTGCCAGCACTCCCTTATCAGGGGGCGGAGATACGCAGTATTTT. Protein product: CASTPLSGGGDTQYF.

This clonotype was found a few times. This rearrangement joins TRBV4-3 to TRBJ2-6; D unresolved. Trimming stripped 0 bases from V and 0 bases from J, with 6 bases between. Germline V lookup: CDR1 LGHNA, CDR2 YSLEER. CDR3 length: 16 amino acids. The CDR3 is CASSQDHASGANVLTF. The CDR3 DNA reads TGCGCCAGCAGCCAAGATCACGCCTCTGGGGCCAACGTCCTGACTTTC.

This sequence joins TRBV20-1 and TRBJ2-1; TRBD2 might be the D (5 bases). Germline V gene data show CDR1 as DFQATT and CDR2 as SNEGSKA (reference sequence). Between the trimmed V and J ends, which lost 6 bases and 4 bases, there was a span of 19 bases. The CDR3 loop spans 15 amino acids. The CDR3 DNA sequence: TGCAGTGCCCTCGGTAGCGCCAGCGCTTACAATGAGCAGTTCTTC. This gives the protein CSALGSASAYNEQFF.